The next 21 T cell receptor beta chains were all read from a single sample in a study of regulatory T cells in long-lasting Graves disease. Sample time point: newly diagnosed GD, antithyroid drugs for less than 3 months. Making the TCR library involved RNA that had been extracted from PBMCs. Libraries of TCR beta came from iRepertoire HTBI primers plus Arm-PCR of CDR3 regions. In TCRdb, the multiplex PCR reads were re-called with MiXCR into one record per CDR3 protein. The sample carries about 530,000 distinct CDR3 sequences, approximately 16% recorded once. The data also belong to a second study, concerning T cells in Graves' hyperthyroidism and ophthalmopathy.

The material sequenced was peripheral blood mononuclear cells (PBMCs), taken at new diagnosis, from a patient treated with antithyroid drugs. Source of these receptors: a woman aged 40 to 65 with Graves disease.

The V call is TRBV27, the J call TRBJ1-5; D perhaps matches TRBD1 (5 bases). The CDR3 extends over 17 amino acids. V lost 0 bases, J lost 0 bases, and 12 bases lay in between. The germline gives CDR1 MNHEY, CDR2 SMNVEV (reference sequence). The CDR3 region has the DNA TGTGCCAGCAGTTTATCGACCGGGACGGATAGCAATCAGCCCCAGCATTTT. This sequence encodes CASSLSTGTDSNQPQHF.

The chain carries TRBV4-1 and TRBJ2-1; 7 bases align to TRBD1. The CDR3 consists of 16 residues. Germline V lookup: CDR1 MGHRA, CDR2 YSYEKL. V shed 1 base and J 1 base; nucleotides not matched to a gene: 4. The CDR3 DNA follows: TGCGCCAGCAGCCAAGTGACAGGGCGTTCCTACAATGAGCAGTTCTTC. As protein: CASSQVTGRSYNEQFF.

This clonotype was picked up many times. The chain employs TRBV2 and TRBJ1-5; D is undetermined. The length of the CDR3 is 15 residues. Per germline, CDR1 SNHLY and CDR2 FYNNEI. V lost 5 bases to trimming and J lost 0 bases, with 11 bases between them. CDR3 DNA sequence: TGTGCCAGCAGTACGCAGTTAATTAGCAATCAGCCCCAGCATTTT. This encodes CASSTQLISNQPQHF.

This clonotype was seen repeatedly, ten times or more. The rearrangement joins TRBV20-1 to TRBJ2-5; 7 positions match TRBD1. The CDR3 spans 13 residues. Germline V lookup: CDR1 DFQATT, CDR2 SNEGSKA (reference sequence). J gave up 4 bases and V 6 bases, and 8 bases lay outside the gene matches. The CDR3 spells CSAPGPGGETQYF. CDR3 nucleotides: TGCAGTGCCCCTGGGCCAGGGGGAGAGACCCAGTACTTC.

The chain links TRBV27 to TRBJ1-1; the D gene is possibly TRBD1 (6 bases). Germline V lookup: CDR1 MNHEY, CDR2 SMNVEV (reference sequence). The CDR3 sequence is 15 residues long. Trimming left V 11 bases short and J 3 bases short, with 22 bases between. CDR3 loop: CAAGRGTRGYTEAFF. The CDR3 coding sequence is TGTGCCGCGGGACGGGGGACAAGAGGGTACACTGAAGCTTTCTTT.

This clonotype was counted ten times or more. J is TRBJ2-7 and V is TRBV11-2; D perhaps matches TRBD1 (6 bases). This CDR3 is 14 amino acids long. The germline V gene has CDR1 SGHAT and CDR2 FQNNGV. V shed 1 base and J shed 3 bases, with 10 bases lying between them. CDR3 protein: CASSLGDRSYEQYF. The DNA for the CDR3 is TGTGCCAGCAGCTTAGGAGACAGGAGCTACGAGCAGTACTTC. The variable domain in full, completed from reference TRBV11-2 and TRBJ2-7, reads EAGVAQSPRYKIIEKRQSVAFWCNPISGHATLYWYQQILGQGPKLLIQFQNNGVVDDSQLPKDRFSAERLKGVDSTLKIQPAKLEDSAVYLCASSLGDRSYEQYFGPGTRLTVT.

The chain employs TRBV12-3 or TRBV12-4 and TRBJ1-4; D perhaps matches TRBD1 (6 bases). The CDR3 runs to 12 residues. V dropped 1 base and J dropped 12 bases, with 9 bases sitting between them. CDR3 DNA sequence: TGTGCCAGCAGTTTAGGGGGGGCCCAACTGTTTTTT. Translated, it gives CASSLGGAQLFF.

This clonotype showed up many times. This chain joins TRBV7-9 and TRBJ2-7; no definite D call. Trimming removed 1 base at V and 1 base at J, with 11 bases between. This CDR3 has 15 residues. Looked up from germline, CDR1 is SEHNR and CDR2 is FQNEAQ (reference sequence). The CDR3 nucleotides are TGTGCCAGCAGCTTAGAAGGTGGCAGTTCCTACGAGCAGTACTTC. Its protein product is CASSLEGGSSYEQYF.

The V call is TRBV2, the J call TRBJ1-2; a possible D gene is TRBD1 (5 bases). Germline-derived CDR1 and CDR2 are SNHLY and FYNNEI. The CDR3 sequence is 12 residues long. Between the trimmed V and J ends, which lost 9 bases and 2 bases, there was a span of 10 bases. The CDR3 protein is CASQGVNYGYTF. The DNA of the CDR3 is TGTGCCAGTCAGGGTGTCAACTATGGCTACACCTTC.

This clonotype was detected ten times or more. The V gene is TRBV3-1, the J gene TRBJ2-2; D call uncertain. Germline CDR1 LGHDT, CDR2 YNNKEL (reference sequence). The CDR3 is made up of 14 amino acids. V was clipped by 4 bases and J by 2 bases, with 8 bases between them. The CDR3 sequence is CASSPHDNTGELFF. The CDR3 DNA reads TGTGCCAGCAGCCCCCACGACAACACCGGGGAGCTGTTTTTT.

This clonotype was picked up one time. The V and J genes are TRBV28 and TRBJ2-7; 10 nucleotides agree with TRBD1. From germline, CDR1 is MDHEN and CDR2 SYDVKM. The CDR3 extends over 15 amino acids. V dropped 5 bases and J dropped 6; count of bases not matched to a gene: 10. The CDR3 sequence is CASSLWGQGTSEQYF. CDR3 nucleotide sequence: TGTGCCAGCAGTCTCTGGGGACAGGGGACGTCCGAGCAGTACTTC. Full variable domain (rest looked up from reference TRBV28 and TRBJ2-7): DVKVTQSSRYLVKRTGEKVFLECVQDMDHENMFWYRQDPGLGLRLIYFSYDVKMKEKGDIPEGYSVSREKKERFSLILESASTNQTSMYLCASSLWGQGTSEQYFGPGTRLTVT.

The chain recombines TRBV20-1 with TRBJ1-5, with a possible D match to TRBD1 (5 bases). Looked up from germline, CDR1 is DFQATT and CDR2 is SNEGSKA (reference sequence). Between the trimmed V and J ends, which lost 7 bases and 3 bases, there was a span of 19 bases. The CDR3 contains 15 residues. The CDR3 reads CSVSDNRMFNQPQHF. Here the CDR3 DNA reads TGCAGTGTTTCGGACAACCGAATGTTCAATCAGCCCCAGCATTTT.

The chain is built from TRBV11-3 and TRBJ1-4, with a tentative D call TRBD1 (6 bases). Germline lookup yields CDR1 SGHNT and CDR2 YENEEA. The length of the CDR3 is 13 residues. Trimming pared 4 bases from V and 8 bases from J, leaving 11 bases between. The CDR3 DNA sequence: TGTGCCAGCAGCTCTAGACAGGCGGAAAAACTGTTTTTT. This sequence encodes CASSSRQAEKLFF.

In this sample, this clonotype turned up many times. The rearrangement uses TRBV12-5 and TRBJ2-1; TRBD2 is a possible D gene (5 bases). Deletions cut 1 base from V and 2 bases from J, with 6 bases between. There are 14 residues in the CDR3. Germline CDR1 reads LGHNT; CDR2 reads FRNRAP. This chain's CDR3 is CASGLAGAYNEQFF. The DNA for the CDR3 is TGTGCTAGTGGTTTGGCCGGGGCCTACAATGAGCAGTTCTTC.

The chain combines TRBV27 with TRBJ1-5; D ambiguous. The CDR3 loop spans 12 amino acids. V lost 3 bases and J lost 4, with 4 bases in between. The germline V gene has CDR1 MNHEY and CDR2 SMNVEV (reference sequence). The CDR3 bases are TGTGCCAGCAGTTTTAATAATCAGCCCCAGCATTTT. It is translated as CASSFNNQPQHF.

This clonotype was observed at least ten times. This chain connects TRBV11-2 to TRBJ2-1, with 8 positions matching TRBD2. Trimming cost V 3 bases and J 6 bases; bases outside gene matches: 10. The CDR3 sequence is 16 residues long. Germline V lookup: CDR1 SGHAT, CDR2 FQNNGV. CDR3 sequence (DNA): TGTGCCAGCAGCTTCGACCTTAGCGGGGTCGGCAATGAGCAGTTCTTC. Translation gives CASSFDLSGVGNEQFF. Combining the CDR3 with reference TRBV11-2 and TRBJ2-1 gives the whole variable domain EAGVAQSPRYKIIEKRQSVAFWCNPISGHATLYWYQQILGQGPKLLIQFQNNGVVDDSQLPKDRFSAERLKGVDSTLKIQPAKLEDSAVYLCASSFDLSGVGNEQFFGPGTRLTVL.

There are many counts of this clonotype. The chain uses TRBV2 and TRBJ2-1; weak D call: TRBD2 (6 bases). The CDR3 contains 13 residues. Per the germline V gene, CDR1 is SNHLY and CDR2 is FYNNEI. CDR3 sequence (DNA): TGTGGGCAGGGACTTAGCTCCTACAATGAGCAGTTCTTC. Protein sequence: CGQGLSSYNEQFF.

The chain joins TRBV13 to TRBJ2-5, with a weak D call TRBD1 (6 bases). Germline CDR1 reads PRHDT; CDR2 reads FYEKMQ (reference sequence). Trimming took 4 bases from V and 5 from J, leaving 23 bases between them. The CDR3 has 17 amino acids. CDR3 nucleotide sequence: TGTGCCAGCAGCTCCAGACACCGGGACAAAGACTCTGAGACCCAGTACTTC. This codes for CASSSRHRDKDSETQYF.

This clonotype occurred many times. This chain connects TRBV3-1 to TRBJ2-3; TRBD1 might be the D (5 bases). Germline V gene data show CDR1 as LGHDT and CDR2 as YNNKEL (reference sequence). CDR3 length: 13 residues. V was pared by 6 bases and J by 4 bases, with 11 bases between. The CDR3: CASSGARSDTQYF. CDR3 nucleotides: TGTGCCAGCAGTGGGGCGCGATCAGATACGCAGTATTTT.

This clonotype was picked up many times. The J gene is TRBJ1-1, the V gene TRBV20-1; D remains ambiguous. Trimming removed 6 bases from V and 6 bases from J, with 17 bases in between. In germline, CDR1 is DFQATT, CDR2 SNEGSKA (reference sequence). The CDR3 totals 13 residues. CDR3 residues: CSAPATFTPEAFF. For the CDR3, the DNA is TGCAGTGCCCCTGCGACTTTTACCCCTGAAGCTTTCTTT.

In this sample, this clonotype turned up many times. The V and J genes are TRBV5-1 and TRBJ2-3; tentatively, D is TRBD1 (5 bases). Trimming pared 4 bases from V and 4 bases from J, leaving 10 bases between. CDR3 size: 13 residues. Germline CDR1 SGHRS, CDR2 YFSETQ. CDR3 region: CASSVRQSDTQYF. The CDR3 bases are TGCGCCAGCAGCGTTCGACAGTCAGATACGCAGTATTTT.